This entry lists 20 T cell receptor beta chains sequenced from one sample in a study of shared clonotypes between healthy human individuals. Generated by immunoSEQ multiplex PCR, the TCRdb table keeps only in-frame clones and is missing some. The sample has around 980,000 clones; approximately 80% are singletons. Source material: memory CD4+ T cells from PBMCs. The subset was: CD45RA-negative fraction. Receptors were obtained from a man younger than 30 in good health. Some clones in this sample may be carry-over from other donors' samples.

A remark on this clone: This is likely an artifact of a read error, given a far larger clone one base away. Other DNA sequences in the same sample also yield this CDR3. This chain uses TRBV7-9 with TRBJ2-3, with D maybe TRBD2 (5 bases). V was trimmed by 1 base and J by 2 bases, leaving 7 bases between them. The CDR3 is made up of 14 amino acids. Germline assignment: CDR1 SEHNR and CDR2 FQNEAQ (reference sequence). CDR3 coding DNA: TGTGCCAGCAGCTTAGACGGGAACACAGATACGCAGTATTTT. This encodes CASSLDGNTDTQYF.

The chain has TRBV15 and TRBJ1-5, with D hard to call. This CDR3 is built from 12 residues. The germline V and J ends were trimmed by 1 base and 9 bases, with 7 bases remaining between them. Germline V gene data show CDR1 as LNHNV and CDR2 as YYDKDF (reference sequence). The CDR3 DNA reads as TGTGCCACCAGCAGAGGCGAAGGGCCCCAGCATTTT. This gives the protein CATSRGEGPQHF.

This sequence joins TRBV5-1 and TRBJ1-2; D may be TRBD1 (6 bases). The germline V and J ends were trimmed by 1 base and 3 bases, with 10 bases remaining between them. This CDR3 is built from 14 residues. Germline loops: CDR1 SGHRS, CDR2 YFSETQ. CDR3 protein: CASSLTTGDYGYTF. The CDR3 DNA reads TGCGCCAGCAGCTTGACGACAGGTGACTATGGCTACACCTTC.

This clone was found a few times. This specimen includes other DNA sequences encoding the same CDR3. DNA for the CDR3: TGTGCCAGCAGCCTTAGCGGCGCAGATACGCAGTATTTT. Protein product: CASSLSGADTQYF. This sequence joins TRBV7-3 and TRBJ2-3; weak D call: TRBD2 (6 bases). The ends were cut back, 5 bases at V and 4 bases at J, with 10 bases in the middle. This CDR3 comprises 13 residues. CDR1 and CDR2 (germline): SGHTA, FQGTGA.

The chain recombines TRBV7-9 with TRBJ2-2, with TRBD2 as a possible D gene (6 bases). The CDR3 has 15 residues. The V end lost 5 bases, the J end lost 0 bases, and 10 bases lay between the germline ends. Germline assignment: CDR1 SEHNR and CDR2 FQNEAQ (reference sequence). The CDR3 is CASSIGTANTGELFF. DNA of the CDR3: TGTGCCAGCAGCATTGGGACTGCGAACACCGGGGAGCTGTTTTTT.

V is TRBV10-3 and J is TRBJ1-3; TRBD1 is a possible D gene (5 bases). From germline, CDR1 is ENHRY and CDR2 SYGVKD. The CDR3 is 14 residues long. The V and J ends lost 5 bases and 0 bases respectively, with 8 bases between them. The DNA of the CDR3 is TGTGCCATCAGTCCGACAGTCTCTGGAAACACCATATATTTT. Amino acids: CAISPTVSGNTIYF.

The chain has TRBV9 and TRBJ2-5, with D possibly matching TRBD1 (6 bases). Trimming cost V 3 bases and J 4 bases, with 16 bases left between them. This CDR3 region has 15 residues. Germline V lookup: CDR1 SGDLS, CDR2 YYNGEE. The CDR3 nucleotides are TGTGCCAGCAGCGCTAACGCTGGGGGCGCAGAGACCCAGTACTTC. Its translation is CASSANAGGAETQYF.

This clone appeared a single time. The chain has TRBV10-3 and TRBJ2-7; 11 bases fit TRBD2. Germline V gives CDR1 ENHRY, CDR2 SYGVKD. The CDR3 extends over 16 amino acids. Trimming cost V 0 bases and J 2 bases; bases outside gene matches: 3. The CDR3 protein is CAISESYSGGAYEQYF. CDR3 in DNA: TGTGCCATCAGTGAGTCTTATAGCGGGGGGGCCTACGAGCAGTACTTC.

A note on this clone: Different DNA sequences within this sample yield the same CDR3. This sequence joins TRBV28 and TRBJ2-3; the D gene is possibly TRBD2 (6 bases). This CDR3 is built from 13 residues. V dropped 2 bases and J dropped 3 bases, with 6 bases sitting between them. CDR1 and CDR2 from the germline V gene are MDHEN and SYDVKM. The CDR3 DNA sequence: TGTGCCAGCAGTTTAGCGGGAACAGATACGCAGTATTTT. Translating it yields CASSLAGTDTQYF.

V usage is TRBV11-2 and J usage is TRBJ2-7, with 9 bases aligning to TRBD2. This CDR3 is built from 16 residues. With V trimmed by 4 bases and J by 3 bases, 10 bases remained unmatched. The germline V gene encodes CDR1 SGHAT and CDR2 FQNNGV. Here the CDR3 DNA reads TGTGCCAGCAGCTCTGGCCTGGCGGGAGGGGGCTACGAGCAGTACTTC. Translated: CASSSGLAGGGYEQYF.

For this clone: Other DNA sequences in this sample translate to the same CDR3. CDR3 DNA sequence: TGTGCCAGCAGCTCGACCTACGAGCAGTACTTC. Translating gives CASSSTYEQYF. The chain recombines TRBV7-9 with TRBJ2-7; D not resolved. V lost 4 bases, J lost 2 bases, and 3 bases lay in between. The CDR3 length is 11 residues. Germline CDR1 is SEHNR and CDR2 is FQNEAQ (reference sequence).

This clone was seen more than once but under ten times. The chain is built from TRBV6-4 and TRBJ2-5; TRBD1 agrees at 10 bases. This CDR3 has 13 residues. Unmatched junction bases numbered 1, after V lost 4 bases and J lost 5 bases. The germline V gene has CDR1 MRHNA and CDR2 SNTAGT. CDR3 in amino acids: CASSVGQGETQYF. CDR3 nucleotide sequence: TGTGCCAGCAGTGTGGGACAGGGGGAGACCCAGTACTTC.

The chain joins TRBV29-1 to TRBJ1-1; 8 positions agree with TRBD1. The CDR3 runs to 12 residues. J gave up 5 bases and V 7 bases, and 6 bases lay outside the gene matches. CDR1 and CDR2 from the germline V gene are SQVTM and ANQGSEA. CDR3: CSAGQGGTEAFF. CDR3 nucleotides: TGCAGCGCCGGACAGGGAGGGACTGAAGCTTTCTTT. The full variable domain, its missing parts supplied by reference TRBV29-1 and TRBJ1-1, is SAVISQKPSRDICQRGTSLTIQCQVDSQVTMMFWYRQQPGQSLTLIATANQGSEATYESGFVIDKFPISRPNLTFSTLTVSNMSPEDSSIYLCSAGQGGTEAFFGQGTRLTVV.

The V call is TRBV4-1, the J call TRBJ1-3; D uncertain. Germline V gene data show CDR1 as MGHRA and CDR2 as YSYEKL. V lost 1 base and J lost 0, with 13 bases in between. CDR3 size: 17 residues. CDR3 region: CASSQGFGGLSGNTIYF. The CDR3 nucleotides read TGCGCCAGCAGCCAAGGTTTTGGAGGGCTCTCTGGAAACACCATATATTTT.

The chain is built from TRBV6-1 and TRBJ2-2; tentatively, D is TRBD2 (6 bases). Germline V gene sequence: CDR1 MNHNS, CDR2 SASEGT. CDR3 length: 15 amino acids. The V gene lost 8 bases and the J gene lost 4 bases, with 17 bases spanning the gap. CDR3: CASLGIPGVTGELFF. The CDR3 DNA is TGTGCCAGCCTTGGGATCCCGGGGGTCACCGGGGAGCTGTTTTTT.

V and J are TRBV11-3 and TRBJ2-5; 7 nucleotides line up with TRBD1. The V and J ends lost 1 base and 1 base, in that order; junction bases with no gene match: 3. The CDR3 is 15 amino acids. Germline V gene data show CDR1 as SGHNT and CDR2 as YENEEA. For the CDR3, the DNA is TGTGCCAGCAGCTTAGGACAGGGTAGCCAAGAGACCCAGTACTTC. Residues: CASSLGQGSQETQYF.

The V call is TRBV5-1, the J call TRBJ2-2; 7 nucleotides match TRBD2. Germline CDR1 SGHRS, CDR2 YFSETQ. V shed 7 bases, J shed 6 bases, and the junction held 12 bases outside the gene matches. This CDR3 comprises 15 residues. DNA of the CDR3: TGCGCCAGCCGATTTTTTGCGGGAGAGGCCGGGGAGCTGTTTTTT. It codes for CASRFFAGEAGELFF.

The V call is TRBV4-2, the J call TRBJ2-5, with 10 positions matching TRBD1. This CDR3 spans 15 amino acids. The V gene's germline CDR1 is LGHNA and CDR2 YNFKEQ. V shed 3 bases, J shed 5 bases, and the junction held 6 bases outside the gene matches. The CDR3 spells CASSQAGTGDETQYF. The CDR3 DNA follows: TGTGCCAGCAGCCAGGCTGGGACAGGGGATGAGACCCAGTACTTC.

The J gene is TRBJ1-2, the V gene TRBV27; 8 positions agree with TRBD1. The CDR3 loop spans 15 amino acids. After removal of 5 bases from V and 4 bases from J, the junction contained 9 bases not matched to a gene. Germline V gene lookup returns CDR1 MNHEY and CDR2 SMNVEV (reference sequence). In DNA form, the CDR3 reads TGTGCCAGCAGTCGCCGAAACCAGGGGGCCTATGGCTACACCTTC. It yields the protein CASSRRNQGAYGYTF.

In the case of this clone: One end of the junction fails to match germline, which may point to a read error. J is TRBJ1-2 and V is TRBV6-4, with D unresolved. The CDR3 extends over 12 amino acids. Looked up from germline, CDR1 is MRHNA and CDR2 is SNTAGT. The chain's CDR3 is CASSDLSLVPGF. DNA of the CDR3: TGTGCCAGCAGTGACTTGTCTTTGGTACCCGGCTTC.